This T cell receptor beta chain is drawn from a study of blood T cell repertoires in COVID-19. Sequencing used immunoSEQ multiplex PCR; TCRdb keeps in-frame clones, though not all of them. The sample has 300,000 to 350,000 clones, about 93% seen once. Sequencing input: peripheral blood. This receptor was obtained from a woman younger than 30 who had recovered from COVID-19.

CDR3 amino acids: CASARDRFNQPQHF. CDR3 DNA: TGTGCCAGTGCCCGGGACAGGTTCAATCAGCCCCAGCATTTT. The genes are TRBV19 and TRBJ1-5, with TRBD1 matching over 8 bases. J was trimmed by 3 bases and V by 8 bases; bases with no gene match: 6. The germline CDR1 and CDR2 sequences are LNHDA and SQIVND (reference sequence). This CDR3 has 14 residues.